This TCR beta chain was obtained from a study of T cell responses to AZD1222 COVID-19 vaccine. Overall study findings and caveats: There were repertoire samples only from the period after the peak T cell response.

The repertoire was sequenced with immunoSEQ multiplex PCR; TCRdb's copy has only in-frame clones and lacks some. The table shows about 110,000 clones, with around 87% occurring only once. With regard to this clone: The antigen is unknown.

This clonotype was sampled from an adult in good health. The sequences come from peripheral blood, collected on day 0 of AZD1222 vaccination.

The CDR3 spells CASSELNRGLEQYF. Written as DNA, the CDR3 is TGTGCCAGCAGTGAACTCAACAGGGGGTTGGAGCAGTACTTC. This sequence joins TRBV6-1 and TRBJ2-7; 8 bases are a match to TRBD1. Trimming took 2 bases from V and 7 from J; bases not matched to a gene: 7. There are 14 residues in the CDR3. The germline V gene has CDR1 MNHNS and CDR2 SASEGT.